A single TCR beta chain is shown here with its context. The sample comes from a study of blood T cell repertoires in COVID-19. Study background: Collection of acute and convalescent COVID-19 samples took place in the United States, Italy and Spain. T cells, B-cell-depleted T cells, or PBMCs supplied cDNA or gDNA.

V was cut by 2 bases and J by 5 bases, with 10 bases left in between. Germline CDR1 WNHNN, CDR2 SYGVQD (reference sequence). The CDR3 covers 13 residues. Authors' analysis steps: Nucleated cell counts were estimated from reference gene primer amplification. The assay was immunoSEQ multiplex PCR, and TCRdb's table has in-frame clones only and misses some. For V, J and clone size, that table is used; D and trimming come from the DNA. The data show tens of thousands of clones, with more than 70% seen just once and roughly 15% held by the top ten. V is TRBV10-1 and J is TRBJ2-7; D possibly corresponds to TRBD2 (6 bases). Sequenced: peripheral blood. The TCR was taken from a human donor in a cohort sampled during active COVID-19. The CDR3 loop is CASSERWGDEQYF. The CDR3 region has the DNA TGCGCCAGCAGTGAGCGTTGGGGGGACGAGCAGTACTTC.